Below are 19 T cell receptor beta chains sequenced from a single sample in a study of blood T cell repertoires in COVID-19. Generated by immunoSEQ multiplex PCR, the TCRdb table keeps only in-frame clones and is missing some. This sample has some 87,000 clones, with under 80% found just once. Sequenced input: peripheral blood. Source of these receptors: a human donor in a cohort sampled during active COVID-19.

This chain links TRBV9 with TRBJ2-7; tentatively, D is TRBD1 (5 bases). This CDR3 comprises 14 residues. V was clipped by 0 bases and J by 4 bases, with 11 bases between them. Germline V lookup: CDR1 SGDLS, CDR2 YYNGEE. For the CDR3, the DNA is TGTGCCAGCAGCGTAGCTTCGACAGCATACGAGCAGTACTTC. The encoded protein is CASSVASTAYEQYF.

This sequence joins TRBV6-6 and TRBJ1-4; a possible D gene is TRBD1 (6 bases). The germline CDR1 and CDR2 sequences are MNHNY and SVGAGI (reference sequence). Trimming removed 4 bases at V and 4 bases at J, with 13 bases between. The CDR3 is 15 residues long. The DNA of the CDR3 is TGTGCCAGCAGTTCGGACAGCATATTTAATGAAAAACTGTTTTTT. Its protein product is CASSSDSIFNEKLFF.

This chain joins TRBV7-3 and TRBJ2-1; 9 bases line up with TRBD1. V was clipped by 2 bases and J by 4 bases; unmatched bases: 3. The V gene's germline CDR1 is SGHTA and CDR2 FQGTGA. The CDR3 runs 15 residues. In nucleotides, the CDR3 is TGTGCCAGCAGCTTACTGGGACAGGGTTACAATGAGCAGTTCTTC. It is translated as CASSLLGQGYNEQFF.

The V gene is TRBV7-9, the J gene TRBJ2-7; no firm D call. This CDR3 is built from 13 residues. The germline V and J ends were trimmed by 1 base and 6 bases, with 10 bases remaining between them. Germline values: CDR1 SEHNR, CDR2 FQNEAQ (reference sequence). The CDR3 loop is CASSLGQAPEQYV. CDR3 sequence (DNA): TGTGCCAGCAGCTTAGGGCAGGCCCCCGAGCAGTACGTC.

At least ten counts were recorded for this clone. Other DNA sequences within the sample encode an identical CDR3. The chain has TRBV5-1 and TRBJ2-1; 12 bases map to TRBD2. The CDR3 totals 14 residues. V was clipped by 7 bases and J by 7 bases; unmatched bases: 6. CDR1 SGHRS and CDR2 YFSETQ come from the germline V gene. CDR3 sequence (DNA): TGCGCCAGCGGACTAGCGGGAAGTGGGAATGAGCAGTTCTTC. This translates into CASGLAGSGNEQFF.

This clone was seen once. The genes are TRBV4-1 and TRBJ1-3, with TRBD1 matching 9 bases. Germline CDR1 MGHRA, CDR2 YSYEKL. This CDR3 is 17 amino acids long. Trimming removed 4 bases from V and 6 bases from J; junction bases left unmatched: 13. In DNA form, the CDR3 reads TGCGCCAGCAGCCTAAAGCCGGGACAGGGACCTCTAAACACCATATATTTT. Translated: CASSLKPGQGPLNTIYF.

The chain combines TRBV6-2 or TRBV6-3 with TRBJ2-1, with 10 positions matching TRBD1. The CDR3 runs to 14 residues. The V segment lost 4 bases and the J segment 7 bases; nucleotides outside the gene matches: 4. CDR1 MNHEY and CDR2 SVGEGT come from the germline V gene. The CDR3 nucleotides read TGTGCCAGCAGTTCAGGGACAGGGGTAAATGAGCAGTTCTTC. It is translated as CASSSGTGVNEQFF.

This chain joins TRBV6-5 and TRBJ1-1, with 9 bases matching TRBD1. CDR1 and CDR2 (germline): MNHEY, SVGAGI. Losses at the gene ends were 5 bases for V and 1 base for J; bases not matched to a gene: 2. CDR3 length equals 14 residues. The chain's CDR3 is CASSTGQGNTEAFF. The CDR3 DNA sequence: TGTGCCAGCAGTACGGGACAGGGGAACACTGAAGCTTTCTTT.

This rearrangement joins TRBV5-4 to TRBJ2-1; 9 bases map to TRBD2. With V trimmed by 4 bases and J by 10 bases, 9 bases remained unmatched. The CDR3 is made up of 14 amino acids. The germline CDR1 and CDR2 sequences are SGHNT and YYREEE (reference sequence). The CDR3 loop is CASSLRGGLNEQFF. For the CDR3, the DNA is TGTGCCAGCAGCCTGCGGGGGGGGCTGAACGAGCAGTTCTTC.

This chain connects TRBV29-1 to TRBJ1-1; D ambiguous. Between the trimmed V and J ends, which lost 6 bases and 3 bases, there was a span of 5 bases. The CDR3 contains 10 residues. Germline CDR1 reads SQVTM; CDR2 reads ANQGSEA. CDR3 sequence: CSVLYTEAFF. DNA for the CDR3: TGCAGCGTCCTATACACTGAAGCTTTCTTT.

CDR3 sequence reads: CASTNPGGDTGELFF. The CDR3 nucleotides are TGCGCCAGCACCAACCCGGGGGGGGACACCGGGGAGCTGTTTTTT. The gene calls are TRBV5-1 and TRBJ2-2; 8 nucleotides line up with TRBD2. Trimming removed 6 bases from V and 3 bases from J; junction bases left unmatched: 7. CDR1 and CDR2 (germline): SGHRS, YFSETQ. This CDR3 has 15 residues.

Sample share makes this clone medium-sized (0.01 to 0.1%). The chain is built from TRBV3-1 (or the pseudogene TRBV3-2) and TRBJ1-1; possible D gene TRBD1, 5 bases. V was clipped by 2 bases and J by 11 bases, with 15 bases between them. Per germline, CDR1 LGHDT and CDR2 YNNKEL (reference sequence). CDR3 length: 13 amino acids. The CDR3 is CASSQTLDICAFF. CDR3 nucleotides: TGTGCCAGCAGCCAAACCCTGGACATATGCGCTTTCTTT.

This clone is a singleton in its sample. V and J are TRBV5-6 and TRBJ2-1, with 7 bases lining up with TRBD2. Per the germline V gene, CDR1 is SGHDT and CDR2 is YYEEEE. Germline trimming cut 0 bases from V and 7 bases from J; bases unmatched to any gene: 4. The CDR3 covers 14 residues. CDR3 sequence reads: CASSLDGLVNEQFF. CDR3 sequence (DNA): TGTGCCAGCAGCTTGGACGGACTAGTTAATGAGCAGTTCTTC.

This clone came up a few times. The gene calls are TRBV7-9 and TRBJ1-2; TRBD1 aligns across 7 bases. Looked up from germline, CDR1 is SEHNR and CDR2 is FQNEAQ (reference sequence). V trimming: 5 bases; J trimming: 2 bases; junction bases outside the gene matches: 8. The CDR3 length is 15 residues. The CDR3 is CASSQETDRNYGYTF. The CDR3 coding sequence is TGTGCCAGCAGCCAGGAAACGGACAGGAACTATGGCTACACCTTC.

The V call is TRBV7-9, the J call TRBJ2-7; D is uncertain. Germline-derived CDR1 and CDR2 are SEHNR and FQNEAQ (reference sequence). Trimming removed 1 base at V and 3 bases at J, with 13 bases between. The CDR3 runs to 15 residues. This CDR3 is CASSLEQFGHYEQYF. The DNA of the CDR3 is TGTGCCAGCAGCTTAGAACAGTTTGGCCACTACGAGCAGTACTTC.

The chain is built from TRBV4-1 and TRBJ2-5; 8 positions agree with TRBD1. This CDR3 spans 15 amino acids. Germline trimming cut 4 bases from V and 5 bases from J; bases unmatched to any gene: 9. Germline V gene lookup returns CDR1 MGHRA and CDR2 YSYEKL. Written as DNA, the CDR3 is TGCGCCAGCAGCCCTTCGGACAGGGTGGGCGAGACCCAGTACTTC. It translates to CASSPSDRVGETQYF.

The chain is built from TRBV3-1 (or the pseudogene TRBV3-2) and TRBJ2-1; 10 bases match TRBD2. The V gene's germline CDR1 is LGHDT and CDR2 YNNKEL (reference sequence). The CDR3 is made up of 16 amino acids. V dropped 0 bases and J dropped 9; count of bases not matched to a gene: 8. The CDR3 here is CASSQEAGGPLGEQFF. The CDR3 DNA reads as TGTGCCAGCAGCCAAGAAGCGGGGGGGCCTTTAGGTGAGCAGTTCTTC.

This clone was recorded at least ten times. The V and J genes are TRBV11-2 and TRBJ2-7, with a weak D call TRBD2 (5 bases). V shed 4 bases and J shed 4 bases, with 8 bases lying between them. The CDR3 loop spans 12 amino acids. Germline V gene sequence: CDR1 SGHAT, CDR2 FQNNGV. CDR3 nucleotides: TGTGCCAGCAGCTCGGACTCGTACGAGCAGTACTTC. This codes for CASSSDSYEQYF.

The genes are TRBV7-2 and TRBJ2-1; D perhaps matches TRBD2 (5 bases). The CDR3 contains 15 residues. Trimming took off 1 base at V and 3 bases at J, with 10 bases between the two ends. Germline CDR1 reads SGHTA; CDR2 reads FQGNSA. The CDR3, as DNA: TGTGCCAGCAGCTTAGAGAGACGGGGCTACAATGAGCAGTTCTTC. Protein: CASSLERRGYNEQFF.